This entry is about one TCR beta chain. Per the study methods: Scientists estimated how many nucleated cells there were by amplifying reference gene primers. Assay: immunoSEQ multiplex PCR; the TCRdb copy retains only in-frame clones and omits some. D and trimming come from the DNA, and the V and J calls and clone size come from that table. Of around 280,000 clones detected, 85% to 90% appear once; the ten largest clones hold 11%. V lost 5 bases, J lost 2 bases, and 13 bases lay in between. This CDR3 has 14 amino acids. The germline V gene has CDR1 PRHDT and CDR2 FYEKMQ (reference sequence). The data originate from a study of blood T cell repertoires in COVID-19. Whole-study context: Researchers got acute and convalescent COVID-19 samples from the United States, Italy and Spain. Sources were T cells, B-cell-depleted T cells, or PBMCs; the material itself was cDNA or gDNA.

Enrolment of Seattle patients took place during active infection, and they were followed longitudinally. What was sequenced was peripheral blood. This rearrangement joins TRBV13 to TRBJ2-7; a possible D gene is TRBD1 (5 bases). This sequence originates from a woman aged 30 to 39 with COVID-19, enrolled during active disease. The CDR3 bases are TGTGCCAGCAGCGACTCAGGGATGACCTACGAGCAGTACTTC. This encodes CASSDSGMTYEQYF.